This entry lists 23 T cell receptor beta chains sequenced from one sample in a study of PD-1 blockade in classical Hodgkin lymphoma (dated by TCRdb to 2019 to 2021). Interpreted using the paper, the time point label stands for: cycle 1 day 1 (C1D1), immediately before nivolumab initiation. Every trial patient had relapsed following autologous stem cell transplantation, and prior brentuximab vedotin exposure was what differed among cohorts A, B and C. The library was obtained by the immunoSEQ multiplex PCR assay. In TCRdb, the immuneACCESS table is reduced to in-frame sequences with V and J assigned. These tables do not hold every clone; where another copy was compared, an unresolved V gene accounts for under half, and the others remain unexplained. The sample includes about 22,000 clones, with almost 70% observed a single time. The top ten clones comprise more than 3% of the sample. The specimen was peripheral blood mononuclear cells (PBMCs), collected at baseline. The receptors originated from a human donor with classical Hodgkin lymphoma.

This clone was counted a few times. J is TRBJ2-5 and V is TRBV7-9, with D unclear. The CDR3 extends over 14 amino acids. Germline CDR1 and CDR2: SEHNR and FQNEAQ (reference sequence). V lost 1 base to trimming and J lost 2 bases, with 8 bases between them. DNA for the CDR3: TGTGCCAGCAGCTTAGACCTAGAACAAGAGACCCAGTACTTC. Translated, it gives CASSLDLEQETQYF.

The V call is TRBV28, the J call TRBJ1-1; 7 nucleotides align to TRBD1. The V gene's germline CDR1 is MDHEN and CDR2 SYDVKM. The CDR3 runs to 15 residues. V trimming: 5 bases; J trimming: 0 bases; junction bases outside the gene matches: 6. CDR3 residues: CASSPQGVMNTEAFF. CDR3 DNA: TGTGCCAGCAGTCCTCAGGGGGTAATGAACACTGAAGCTTTCTTT.

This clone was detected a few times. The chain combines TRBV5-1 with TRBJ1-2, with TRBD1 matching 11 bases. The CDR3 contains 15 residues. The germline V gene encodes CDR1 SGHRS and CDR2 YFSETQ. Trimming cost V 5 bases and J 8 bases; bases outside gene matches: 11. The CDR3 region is CASREQGQGVQGYTF. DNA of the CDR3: TGCGCCAGCAGGGAACAGGGACAGGGGGTGCAAGGCTACACCTTC.

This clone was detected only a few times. CDR3 amino acids: CASSPNVLITEAFF. The CDR3 coding sequence is TGTGCCAGCAGCCCAAACGTCCTAATCACTGAAGCTTTCTTT. The V gene is TRBV7-9, the J gene TRBJ1-1; D unresolved. The CDR3 consists of 14 residues. V gave up 5 bases and J gave up 4 bases, with 14 bases separating them. Per the germline V gene, CDR1 is SEHNR and CDR2 is FQNEAQ (reference sequence).

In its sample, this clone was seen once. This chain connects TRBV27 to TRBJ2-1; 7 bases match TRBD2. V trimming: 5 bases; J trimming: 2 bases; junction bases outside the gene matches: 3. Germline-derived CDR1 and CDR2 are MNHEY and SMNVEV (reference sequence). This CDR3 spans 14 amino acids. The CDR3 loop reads CASSEGGAYNEQFF. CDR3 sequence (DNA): TGTGCCAGCAGTGAGGGAGGGGCCTACAATGAGCAGTTCTTC.

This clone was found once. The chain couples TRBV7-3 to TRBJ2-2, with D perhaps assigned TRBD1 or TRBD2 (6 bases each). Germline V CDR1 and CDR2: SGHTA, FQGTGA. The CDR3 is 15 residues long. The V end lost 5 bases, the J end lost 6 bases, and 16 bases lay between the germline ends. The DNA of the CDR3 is TGTGCCAGCAGCCAAGGGGTTCGGGGGCCCGGGGAGCTGTTTTTT. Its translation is CASSQGVRGPGELFF.

The CDR3 sequence: CAISESVREKLFF. As DNA, the CDR3 is TGTGCCATCAGTGAGTCGGTACGGGAAAAACTGTTTTTT. The chain uses TRBV10-3 and TRBJ1-4; D is unresolved. In germline, CDR1 is ENHRY, CDR2 SYGVKD. Between the trimmed V and J ends, which lost 0 bases and 8 bases, there was a span of 7 bases. The CDR3 extends over 13 amino acids.

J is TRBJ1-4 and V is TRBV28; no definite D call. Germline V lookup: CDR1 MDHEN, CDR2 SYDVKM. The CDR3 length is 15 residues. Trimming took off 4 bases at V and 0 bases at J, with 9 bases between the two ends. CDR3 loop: CASSSFTATNEKLFF. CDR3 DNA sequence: TGTGCCAGCAGTTCGTTTACAGCAACTAATGAAAAACTGTTTTTT.

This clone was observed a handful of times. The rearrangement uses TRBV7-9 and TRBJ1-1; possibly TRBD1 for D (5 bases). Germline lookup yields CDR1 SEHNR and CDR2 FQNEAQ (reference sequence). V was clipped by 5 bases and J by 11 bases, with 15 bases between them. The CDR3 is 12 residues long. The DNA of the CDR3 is TGTGCCAGCAGCCCTTGGGGGACCGAGGCTTTCTTT. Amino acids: CASSPWGTEAFF.

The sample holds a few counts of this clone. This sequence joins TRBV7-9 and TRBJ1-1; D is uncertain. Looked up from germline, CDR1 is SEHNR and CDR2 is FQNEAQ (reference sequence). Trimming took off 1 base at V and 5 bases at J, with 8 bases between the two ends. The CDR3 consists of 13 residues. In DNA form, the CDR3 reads TGTGCCAGCAGCTTAGGGATGAGTACTGAAGCTTTCTTT. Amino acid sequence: CASSLGMSTEAFF.

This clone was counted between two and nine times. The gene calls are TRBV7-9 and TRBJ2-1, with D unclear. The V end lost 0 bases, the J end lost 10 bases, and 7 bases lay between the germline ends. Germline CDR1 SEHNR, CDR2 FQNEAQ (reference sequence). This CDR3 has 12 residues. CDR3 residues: CASSLALPEQFF. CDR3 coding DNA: TGTGCCAGCAGCTTAGCTCTCCCGGAGCAGTTCTTC.

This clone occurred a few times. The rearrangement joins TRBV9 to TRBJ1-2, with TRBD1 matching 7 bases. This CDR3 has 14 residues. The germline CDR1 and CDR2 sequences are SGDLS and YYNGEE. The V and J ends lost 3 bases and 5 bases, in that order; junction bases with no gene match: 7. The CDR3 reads CASSAGTDLYGYTF. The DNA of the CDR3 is TGTGCCAGCAGCGCCGGGACAGACTTGTATGGCTACACCTTC.

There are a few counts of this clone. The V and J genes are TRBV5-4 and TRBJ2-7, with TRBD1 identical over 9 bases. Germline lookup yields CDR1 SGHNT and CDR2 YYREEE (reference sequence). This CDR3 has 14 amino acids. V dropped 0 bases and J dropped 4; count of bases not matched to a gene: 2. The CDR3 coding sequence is TGTGCCAGCAGCTTGGAACAGGGGGCATACGAGCAGTACTTC. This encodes CASSLEQGAYEQYF.

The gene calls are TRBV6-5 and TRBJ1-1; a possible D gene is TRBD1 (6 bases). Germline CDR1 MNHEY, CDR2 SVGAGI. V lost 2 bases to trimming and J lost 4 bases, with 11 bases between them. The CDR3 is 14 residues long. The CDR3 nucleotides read TGTGCCAGCAGTTACGGCGGGGGCAGCACTGAAGCTTTCTTT. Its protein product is CASSYGGGSTEAFF.

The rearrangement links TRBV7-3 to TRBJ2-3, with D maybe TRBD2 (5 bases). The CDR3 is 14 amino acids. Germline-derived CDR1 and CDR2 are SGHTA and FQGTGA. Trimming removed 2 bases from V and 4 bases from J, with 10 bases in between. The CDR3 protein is CASSLGNGADTQYF. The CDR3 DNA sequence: TGTGCCAGCAGCTTAGGTAACGGGGCAGATACGCAGTATTTT.

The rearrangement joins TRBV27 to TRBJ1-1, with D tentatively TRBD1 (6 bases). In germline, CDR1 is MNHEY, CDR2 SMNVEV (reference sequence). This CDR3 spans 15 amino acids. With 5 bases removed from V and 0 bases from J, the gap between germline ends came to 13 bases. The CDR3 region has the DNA TGTGCCAGCAGTGACCAGGGGTACCTGAACACTGAAGCTTTCTTT. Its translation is CASSDQGYLNTEAFF.

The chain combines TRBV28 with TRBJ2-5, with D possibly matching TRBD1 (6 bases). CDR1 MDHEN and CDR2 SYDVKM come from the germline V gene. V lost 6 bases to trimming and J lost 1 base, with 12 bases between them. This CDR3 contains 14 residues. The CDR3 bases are TGTGCCAGCAGCATCGGGACAATCCAAGAGACCCAGTACTTC. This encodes CASSIGTIQETQYF.

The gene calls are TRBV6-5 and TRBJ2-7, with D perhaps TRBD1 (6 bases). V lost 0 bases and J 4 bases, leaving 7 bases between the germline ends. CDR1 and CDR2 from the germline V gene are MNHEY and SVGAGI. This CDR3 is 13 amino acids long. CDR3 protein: CASSYSTGYEQYF. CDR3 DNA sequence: TGTGCCAGCAGTTACTCGACAGGTTACGAGCAGTACTTC.

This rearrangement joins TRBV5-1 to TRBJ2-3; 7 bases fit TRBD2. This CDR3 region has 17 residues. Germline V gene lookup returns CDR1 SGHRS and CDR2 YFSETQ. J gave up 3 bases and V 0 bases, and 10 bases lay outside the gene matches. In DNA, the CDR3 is TGCGCCAGCAGCTTGGTATCATCGGGGGAGGGGACAGATACGCAGTATTTT. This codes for CASSLVSSGEGTDTQYF.

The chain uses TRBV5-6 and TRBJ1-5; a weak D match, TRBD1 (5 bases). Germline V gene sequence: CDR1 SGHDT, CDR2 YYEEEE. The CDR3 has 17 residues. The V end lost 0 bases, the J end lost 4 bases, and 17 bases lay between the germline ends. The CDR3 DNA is TGTGCCAGCAGCTTGGAGGGGTCCAACCTACTAAATCAGCCCCAGCATTTT. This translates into CASSLEGSNLLNQPQHF.

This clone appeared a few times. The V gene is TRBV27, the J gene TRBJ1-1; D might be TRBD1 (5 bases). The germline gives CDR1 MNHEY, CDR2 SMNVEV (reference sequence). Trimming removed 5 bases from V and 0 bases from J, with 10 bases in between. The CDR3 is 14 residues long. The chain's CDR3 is CASSPGTMNTEAFF. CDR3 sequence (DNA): TGTGCCAGCAGTCCCGGGACCATGAACACTGAAGCTTTCTTT.

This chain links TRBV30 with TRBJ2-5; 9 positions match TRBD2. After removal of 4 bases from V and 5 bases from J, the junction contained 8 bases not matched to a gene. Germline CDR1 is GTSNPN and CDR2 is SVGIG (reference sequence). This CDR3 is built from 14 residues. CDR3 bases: TGTGCCTGGACCCTTAGCGGGGGTTATGAGACCCAGTACTTC. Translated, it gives CAWTLSGGYETQYF. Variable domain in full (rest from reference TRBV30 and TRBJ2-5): SQTIHQWPATLVQPVGSPLSLECTVEGTSNPNLYWYRQAAGRGLQLLFYSVGIGQISSEVPQNLSASRPQDRQFILSSKKLLLSDSGFYLCAWTLSGGYETQYFGPGTRLLVL.

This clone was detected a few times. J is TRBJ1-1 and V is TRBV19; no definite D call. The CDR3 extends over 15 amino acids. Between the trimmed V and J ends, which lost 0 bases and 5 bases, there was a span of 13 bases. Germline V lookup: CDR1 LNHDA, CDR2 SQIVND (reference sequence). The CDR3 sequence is CASSIEQYVATEAFF. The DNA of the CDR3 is TGTGCCAGTAGTATAGAACAATACGTTGCAACTGAAGCTTTCTTT.